The 13 T cell receptor beta chains listed next were all sequenced from one sample in a study of siplizumab effects on memory and regulatory T cells. Sequenced by immunoSEQ multiplex PCR; TCRdb stores in-frame clones only, minus some. The sample records about 110,000 clones, roughly 94% being singletons. Sequenced input: Tregs sorted from blood. The receptors derive from a human donor in good health.

V gene TRBV4-1 combines with J gene TRBJ2-5, with TRBD2 identical over 9 bases. V lost 3 bases, J lost 4 bases, and 9 bases stayed unmatched. The CDR3 is made up of 16 amino acids. Germline V gene sequence: CDR1 MGHRA, CDR2 YSYEKL. CDR3 sequence: CASSQGGAREGETQYF. The CDR3 nucleotides are TGCGCCAGCAGCCAGGGAGGTGCGCGGGAGGGAGAGACCCAGTACTTC.

This sequence joins TRBV5-1 and TRBJ2-7; 7 nucleotides agree with TRBD1. This CDR3 contains 16 residues. Germline-derived CDR1 and CDR2 are SGHRS and YFSETQ. The V and J ends lost 4 bases and 2 bases, in that order; junction bases with no gene match: 12. The CDR3 is CASSTLPQTGTYEQYF. Written as DNA, the CDR3 is TGCGCCAGCAGCACCTTACCCCAGACAGGGACCTACGAGCAGTACTTC.

The V and J genes are TRBV11-2 and TRBJ1-5; 8 bases align to TRBD1. V trimming: 2 bases; J trimming: 2 bases; junction bases outside the gene matches: 2. Germline V gene lookup returns CDR1 SGHAT and CDR2 FQNNGV. CDR3 size: 15 residues. The CDR3 sequence: CASSLQGAGNQPQHF. The CDR3 DNA sequence: TGTGCCAGCAGCTTACAGGGGGCCGGCAATCAGCCCCAGCATTTT.

A remark on this clone: The germline gene is not matched at one end of the junction; a read error may be the cause. The chain uses TRBV7-7 and TRBJ2-5; either TRBD1 or TRBD2 may supply D (5 bases each). The germline gives CDR1 SSHAT, CDR2 FNYEAQ (reference sequence). This CDR3 is built from 14 residues. The CDR3 sequence is CASSPRGSGETQYF. The CDR3 DNA sequence: TGTGCTAGCAGCCCGAGGGGAAGTGGCGAGACCCAGTACTTC.

The rearrangement joins TRBV5-1 to TRBJ2-5; 9 bases are shared with TRBD1. This CDR3 has 14 residues. CDR1 and CDR2 (germline): SGHRS, YFSETQ. V lost 1 base to trimming and J lost 3 bases; unmatched junction nucleotides: 1. CDR3 DNA: TGCGCCAGCAGCTTGCGGGACAGGGAAGAGACCCAGTACTTC. Translation gives CASSLRDREETQYF. Full variable domain (outside the CDR3, taken from reference TRBV5-1 and TRBJ2-5): KAGVTQTPRYLIKTRGQQVTLSCSPISGHRSVSWYQQTPGQGLQFLFEYFSETQRNKGNFPGRFSGRQFSNSRSEMNVSTLELGDSALYLCASSLRDREETQYFGPGTRLLVL.

This chain links TRBV28 with TRBJ1-3; no firm D call. Germline assignment: CDR1 MDHEN and CDR2 SYDVKM. V lost 5 bases to trimming and J lost 0 bases, with 11 bases between them. The CDR3 has 15 residues. The CDR3 reads CASSLLRSSGNTIYF. Written as DNA, the CDR3 is TGTGCCAGCAGTCTTCTTCGAAGCTCTGGAAACACCATATATTTT.

J is TRBJ1-1 and V is TRBV6-5; 8 bases match TRBD1. From germline, CDR1 is MNHEY and CDR2 SVGAGI. The length of the CDR3 is 14 residues. V was clipped by 6 bases and J by 1 base; unmatched bases: 4. Written as DNA, the CDR3 is TGTGCCAGCAGACGGGACAGGAAGAACACTGAAGCTTTCTTT. Protein sequence: CASRRDRKNTEAFF.

The rearrangement uses TRBV5-1 and TRBJ2-2, with 15 nucleotides matching TRBD2. The germline gives CDR1 SGHRS, CDR2 YFSETQ. The junction had 8 bases not matched to a gene; V was cut back by 3 bases and J by 5 bases. There are 18 residues in the CDR3. Here the CDR3 DNA reads TGCGCCAGCAGCTCCGGACTAGCGGGAGGGCCGGGGACCGGGGAGCTGTTTTTT. It codes for CASSSGLAGGPGTGELFF.

This chain uses TRBV18 with TRBJ2-6; D is unclear. Germline assignment: CDR1 KGHSH and CDR2 LQKENI. There are 16 residues in the CDR3. Trimming removed 3 bases at V and 4 bases at J, with 13 bases between. The CDR3 protein is CASSPPSISGANVLTF. The CDR3 bases are TGTGCCAGCTCACCCCCGAGCATCTCCGGGGCCAACGTCCTGACTTTC.

The gene calls are TRBV21-1 and TRBJ1-5. TRBV21-1 is designated a pseudogene. The CDR3 contains 19 residues. CDR3 sequence: CASSAGNHRGGNSNQPQHF. The CDR3 DNA reads as TGTGCCAGCAGCGCCGGAAATCACCGGGGCGGGAATAGCAATCAGCCCCAGCATTTT.

The V call is TRBV11-3, the J call TRBJ2-7, with TRBD1 as a possible D gene (6 bases). The germline CDR1 and CDR2 sequences are SGHNT and YENEEA. V dropped 4 bases and J dropped 6 bases, with 16 bases sitting between them. The CDR3 covers 14 residues. The CDR3 reads CASSSQIGTSEQYF. The CDR3 DNA is TGTGCCAGCAGCTCGCAGATCGGGACATCCGAGCAGTACTTC. The full variable domain, its missing parts supplied by reference TRBV11-3 and TRBJ2-7, is EAGVVQSPRYKIIEKKQPVAFWCNPISGHNTLYWYLQNLGQGPELLIRYENEEAVDDSQLPKDRFSAERLKGVDSTLKIQPAELGDSAVYLCASSSQIGTSEQYFGPGTRLTVT.

The chain combines TRBV19 with TRBJ2-3, with TRBD1 as a possible D gene (6 bases). The germline V gene has CDR1 LNHDA and CDR2 SQIVND (reference sequence). The V end lost 11 bases, the J end lost 1 base, and 16 bases lay between the germline ends. This CDR3 has 14 residues. The CDR3 nucleotides are TGTGCCGTTTCCAGGGGCCGCGGCACAGATACGCAGTATTTT. This gives the protein CAVSRGRGTDTQYF.

The V gene is TRBV6-4, the J gene TRBJ2-3, with 14 bases fitting TRBD2. The CDR3 runs to 16 residues. CDR1 is MRHNA, CDR2 SNTAGT, per germline. V was clipped by 0 bases and J by 5 bases; unmatched bases: 1. Here the CDR3 DNA reads TGTGCCAGCAGTGACTCGGGGACTAGCGGGAGAGATACGCAGTATTTT. It specifies CASSDSGTSGRDTQYF.